This T cell receptor (beta chain) was documented in a study of cytomegalovirus exposure and HLA in healthy donors. Findings and caveats of the study: In an earlier analysis, in several hundred donors, most V segments appeared productive either ~90% or ~30% of the time. Reportedly, cytomegalovirus status was diagnosed with high sensitivity and specificity. Several of the most significant clusters appeared, in a later analysis, to be linked to common viral pathogens.

Germline V gives CDR1 SGDLS, CDR2 YYNGEE. J was trimmed by 0 bases and V by 4 bases; bases with no gene match: 2. This CDR3 comprises 14 residues. PCR was performed using 60 Vbeta and 13 Jbeta primers. Profiling relied on immunoSEQ multiplex PCR, and the TCRdb table lists in-frame clones only, not all of them. This table holds 120,000 or so clones, 80% to 85% found once. For this clone: As yet, its antigen is unknown. The sample has other DNA sequences that encode this CDR3 too.

The sequence was collected from a woman aged 60-75 years in good health and CMV-seropositive. The chain links TRBV9 to TRBJ2-7; 9 bases agree with TRBD1. Input material: PBMCs. The DNA for the CDR3 is TGTGCCAGCAGCAAGGGACAGGGCTCCTACGAGCAGTACTTC. This translates into CASSKGQGSYEQYF.